The entry below describes one T cell receptor beta chain. This specimen belongs to a study of cytomegalovirus exposure and HLA in healthy donors. Looking at the study overall: Among about 179 million T cells, an earlier analysis found about 110 million unique TCR beta sequences.

PCR primers comprised 60 Vbeta and 13 Jbeta primers. Libraries were prepared by immunoSEQ multiplex PCR; TCRdb keeps only in-frame clonotypes and omits some of them. This sample has about 120,000 clones; approximately 67% occur once, and the top ten carry less than 2%. V was cut by 2 bases and J by 3 bases, with 14 bases left in between. The CDR3 contains 16 residues. CDR1 and CDR2 (germline): MNHNS, SASEGT. Sequencing was done on a sample of PBMCs. The chain uses TRBV6-1 and TRBJ1-5; D is undetermined. The source of this sequence is a man aged 18 to 30 in good health and CMV-seronegative. Written as DNA, the CDR3 is TGTGCCAGCAGTGAAAGGAGGGAACAGCTCAATCAGCCCCAGCATTTT. It specifies CASSERREQLNQPQHF.